This section outlines one T cell receptor (beta chain) sequence together with its context. Its cognate antigen is unknown. The sequencing template was cDNA reverse transcribed from extracted RNA. Assay used: immunoSEQ multiplex PCR; TCRdb lists only in-frame clones, some missing. The profile shows about 190,000 clones, roughly three fifths of them singletons. The V gene lost 0 bases and the J gene lost 4 bases, with 10 bases spanning the gap. Germline-derived CDR1 and CDR2 are GTSNPN and SVGIG (reference sequence). This CDR3 has 14 amino acids. The data are from a study of CD8+ T cells in alopecia areata. Study overall: Those patients who were treated received oral tofacitinib, which was given at 5 to 10 mg twice daily for moderate-to-severe alopecia areata. Study-wide results and limits: Possibly as an HLA-related effect, TCR sharing across patients appeared less clear than in mice.

The treatment denotes: oral pan-JAK inhibitor, 5-10 mg twice daily. The chain carries TRBV30 and TRBJ1-5; the D is unclear. The starting material was CD4+ T cells sorted from blood, obtained at week 4, from a patient treated with tofacitinib. The TCR originated in a human donor with alopecia areata. The CDR3 DNA sequence: TGTGCCTGGAGTGTAAGTAGGTCGAATCAGCCCCAGCATTTT. Its protein product is CAWSVSRSNQPQHF.